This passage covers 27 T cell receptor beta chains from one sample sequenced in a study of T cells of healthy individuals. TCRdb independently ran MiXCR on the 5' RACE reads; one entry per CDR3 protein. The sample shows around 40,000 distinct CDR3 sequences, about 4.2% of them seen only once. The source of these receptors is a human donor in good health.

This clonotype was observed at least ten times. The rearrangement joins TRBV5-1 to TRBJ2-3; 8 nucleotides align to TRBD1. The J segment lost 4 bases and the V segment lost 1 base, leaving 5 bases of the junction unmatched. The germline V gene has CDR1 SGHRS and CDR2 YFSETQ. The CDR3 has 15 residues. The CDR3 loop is CASSLQGAGPDTQYF. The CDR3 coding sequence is TGCGCCAGCAGCTTGCAGGGGGCTGGTCCAGATACGCAGTATTTT.

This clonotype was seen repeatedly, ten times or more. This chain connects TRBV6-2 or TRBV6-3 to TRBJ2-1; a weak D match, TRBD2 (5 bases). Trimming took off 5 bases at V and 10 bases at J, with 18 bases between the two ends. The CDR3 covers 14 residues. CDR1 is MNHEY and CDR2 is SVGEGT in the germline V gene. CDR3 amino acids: CASSKVGREGEQFF. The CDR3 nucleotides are TGTGCCAGCAGTAAAGTGGGGAGAGAGGGCGAGCAGTTCTTC.

CDR3 DNA sequence: TGTGCCAGCAGCCAAGATCTCGGAATACAACTGGGGCCCCATCGTCCTCAGCATTTT. Residues: CASSQDLGIQLGPHRPQHF. The V call is TRBV4-2, the J call TRBJ1-5; tentatively, D is TRBD1 (5 bases). There are 19 residues in the CDR3. Trimming cost V 0 bases and J 13 bases, with 31 bases left between them. Per germline, CDR1 LGHNA and CDR2 YNFKEQ.

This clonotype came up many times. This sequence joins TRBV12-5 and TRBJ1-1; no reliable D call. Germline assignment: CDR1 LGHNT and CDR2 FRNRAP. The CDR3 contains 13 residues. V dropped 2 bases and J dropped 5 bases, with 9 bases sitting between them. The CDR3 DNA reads TGTGCTAGTGGTTTGTTAGAAGGAACTGAAGCTTTCTTT. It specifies CASGLLEGTEAFF.

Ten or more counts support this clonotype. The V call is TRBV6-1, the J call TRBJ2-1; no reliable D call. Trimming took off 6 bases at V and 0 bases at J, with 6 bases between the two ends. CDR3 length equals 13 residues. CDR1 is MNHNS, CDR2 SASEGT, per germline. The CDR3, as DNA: TGTGCCAGCAGCGGTTCCTCCTACAATGAGCAGTTCTTC. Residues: CASSGSSYNEQFF.

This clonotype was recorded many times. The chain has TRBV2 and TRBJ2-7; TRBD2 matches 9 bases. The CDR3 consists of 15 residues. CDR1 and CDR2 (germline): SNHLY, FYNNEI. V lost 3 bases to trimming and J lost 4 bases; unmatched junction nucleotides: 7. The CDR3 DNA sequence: TGTGCCAGCAGTGACGGAGCGGGAGGTCCGTACGAGCAGTACTTC. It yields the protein CASSDGAGGPYEQYF.

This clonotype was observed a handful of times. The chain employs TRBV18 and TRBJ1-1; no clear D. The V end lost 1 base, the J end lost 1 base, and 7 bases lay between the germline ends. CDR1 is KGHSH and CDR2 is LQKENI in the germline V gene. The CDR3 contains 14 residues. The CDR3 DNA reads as TGTGCCAGCTCACCACAGGCCGGGAACACTGAAGCTTTCTTT. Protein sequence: CASSPQAGNTEAFF.

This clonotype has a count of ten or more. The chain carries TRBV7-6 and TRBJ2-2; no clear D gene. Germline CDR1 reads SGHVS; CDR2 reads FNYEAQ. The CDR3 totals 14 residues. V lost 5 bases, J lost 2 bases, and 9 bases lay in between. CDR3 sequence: CASSADRNTGELFF. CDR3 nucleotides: TGTGCCAGCAGCGCGGACCGAAACACCGGGGAGCTGTTTTTT. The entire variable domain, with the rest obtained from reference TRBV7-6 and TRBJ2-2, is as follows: GAGVSQSPRYKVTKRGQDVALRCDPISGHVSLYWYRQALGQGPEFLTYFNYEAQQDKSGLPNDRFSAERPEGSISTLTIQRTEQRDSAMYRCASSADRNTGELFFGEGSRLTVL.

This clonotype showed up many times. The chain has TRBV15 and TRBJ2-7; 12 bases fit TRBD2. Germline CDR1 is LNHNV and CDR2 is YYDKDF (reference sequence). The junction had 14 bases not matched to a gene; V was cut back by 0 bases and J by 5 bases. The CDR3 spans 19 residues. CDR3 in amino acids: CATSRDEVETSGRLDEQYF. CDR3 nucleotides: TGTGCCACCAGCAGAGATGAAGTGGAGACTAGCGGGAGACTCGACGAGCAGTACTTC.

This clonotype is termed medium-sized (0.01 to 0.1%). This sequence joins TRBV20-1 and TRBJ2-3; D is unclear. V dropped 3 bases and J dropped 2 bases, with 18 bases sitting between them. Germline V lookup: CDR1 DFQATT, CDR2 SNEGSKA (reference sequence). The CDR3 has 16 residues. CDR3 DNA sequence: TGCAGTGCTAGCCTCCTAGGTCCTCCGAACACAGATACGCAGTATTTT. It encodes CSASLLGPPNTDTQYF.

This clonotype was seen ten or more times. The CDR3 sequence: CASSADTSGAPFEQFF. CDR3 in DNA: TGTGCCAGCAGCGCCGATACTAGCGGGGCCCCCTTCGAGCAGTTCTTC. V is TRBV9 and J is TRBJ2-1; the match to TRBD2 covers 10 bases. This CDR3 is built from 16 residues. In germline, CDR1 is SGDLS, CDR2 YYNGEE. Losses at the gene ends were 3 bases for V and 10 bases for J; bases not matched to a gene: 13.

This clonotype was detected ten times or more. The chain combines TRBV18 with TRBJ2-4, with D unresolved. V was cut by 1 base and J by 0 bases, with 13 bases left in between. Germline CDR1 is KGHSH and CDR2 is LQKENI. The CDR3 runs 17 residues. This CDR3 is CASSPLVSEEAKNIQYF. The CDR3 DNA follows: TGTGCCAGCTCACCACTTGTGAGCGAAGAAGCCAAAAACATTCAGTACTTC.

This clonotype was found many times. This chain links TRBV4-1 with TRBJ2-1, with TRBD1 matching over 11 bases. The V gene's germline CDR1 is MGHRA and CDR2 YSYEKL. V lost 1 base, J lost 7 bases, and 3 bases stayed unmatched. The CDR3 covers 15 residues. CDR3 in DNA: TGCGCCAGCAGCCAAGGGGGGACAGGGGGTAATGAGCAGTTCTTC. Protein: CASSQGGTGGNEQFF.

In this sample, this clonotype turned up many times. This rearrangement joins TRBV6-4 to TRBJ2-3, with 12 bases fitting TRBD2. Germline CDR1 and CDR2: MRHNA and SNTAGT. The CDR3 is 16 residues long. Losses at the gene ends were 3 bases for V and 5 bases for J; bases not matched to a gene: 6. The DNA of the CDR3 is TGTGCCAGCAGTGATCTAGCGGGGGGGCCGGGAGATACGCAGTATTTT. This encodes CASSDLAGGPGDTQYF.

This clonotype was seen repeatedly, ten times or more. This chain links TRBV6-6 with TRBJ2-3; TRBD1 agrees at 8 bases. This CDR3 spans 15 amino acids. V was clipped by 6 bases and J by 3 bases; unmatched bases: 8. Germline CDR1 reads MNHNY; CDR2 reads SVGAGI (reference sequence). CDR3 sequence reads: CASSQQGDGTDTQYF. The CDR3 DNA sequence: TGTGCCAGCAGCCAACAGGGGGACGGTACAGATACGCAGTATTTT.

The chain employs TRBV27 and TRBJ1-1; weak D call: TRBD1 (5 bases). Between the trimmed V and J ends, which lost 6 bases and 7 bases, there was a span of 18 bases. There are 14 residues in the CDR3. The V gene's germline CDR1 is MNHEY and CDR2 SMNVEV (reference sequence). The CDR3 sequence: CASRPPGPAFEAFF. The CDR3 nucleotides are TGTGCCAGCAGGCCACCGGGACCGGCCTTTGAAGCTTTCTTT.

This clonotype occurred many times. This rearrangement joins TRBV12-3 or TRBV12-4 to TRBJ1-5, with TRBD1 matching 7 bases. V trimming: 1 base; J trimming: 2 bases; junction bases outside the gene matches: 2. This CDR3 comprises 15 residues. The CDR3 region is CASSLGGTGNQPQHF. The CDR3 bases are TGTGCCAGCAGTTTAGGGGGGACAGGCAATCAGCCCCAGCATTTT.

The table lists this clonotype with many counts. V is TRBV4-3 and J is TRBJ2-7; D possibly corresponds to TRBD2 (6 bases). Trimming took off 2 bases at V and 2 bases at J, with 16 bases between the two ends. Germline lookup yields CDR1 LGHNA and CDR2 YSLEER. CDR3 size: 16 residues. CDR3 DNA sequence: TGCGCCAGCAGCCAATATTTGACTAGGGGACCCTACGAGCAGTACTTC. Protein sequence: CASSQYLTRGPYEQYF.

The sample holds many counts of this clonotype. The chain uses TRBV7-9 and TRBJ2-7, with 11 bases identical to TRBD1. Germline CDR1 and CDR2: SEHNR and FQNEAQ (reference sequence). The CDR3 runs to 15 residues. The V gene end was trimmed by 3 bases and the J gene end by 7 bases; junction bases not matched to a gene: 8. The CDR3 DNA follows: TGTGCCAGCAGCTTTTACGGACAGGGGGCGCGGGAGCAGTACTTC. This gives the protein CASSFYGQGAREQYF.

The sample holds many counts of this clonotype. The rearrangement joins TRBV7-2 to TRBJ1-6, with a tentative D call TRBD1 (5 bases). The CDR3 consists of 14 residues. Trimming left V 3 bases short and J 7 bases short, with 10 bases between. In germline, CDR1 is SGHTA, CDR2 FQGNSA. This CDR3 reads CASSLGGFNSPLHF. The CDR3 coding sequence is TGTGCCAGCAGCTTGGGGGGGTTCAATTCACCCCTCCACTTT.

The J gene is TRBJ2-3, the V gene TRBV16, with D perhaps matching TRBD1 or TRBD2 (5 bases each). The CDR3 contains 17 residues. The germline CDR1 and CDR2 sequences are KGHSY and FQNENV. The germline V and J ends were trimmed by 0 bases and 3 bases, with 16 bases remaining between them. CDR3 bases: TGTGCCAGCAGCCAATCTCCCTGCAGGGAGAGGACAGATACGCAGTATTTT. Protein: CASSQSPCRERTDTQYF.

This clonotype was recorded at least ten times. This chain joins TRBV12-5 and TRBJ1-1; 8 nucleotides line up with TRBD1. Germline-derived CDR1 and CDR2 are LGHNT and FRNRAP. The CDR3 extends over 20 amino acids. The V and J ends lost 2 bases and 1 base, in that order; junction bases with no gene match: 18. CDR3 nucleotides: TGTGCTAGTGGTTTGACTAGGACAGGGCCTTCCGATACCTCGAACACTGAAGCTTTCTTT. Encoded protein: CASGLTRTGPSDTSNTEAFF.

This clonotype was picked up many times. Here the CDR3 reads CASSLQGFTGELFF. As DNA, the CDR3 is TGTGCCAGCAGCTTACAGGGGTTCACCGGGGAGCTGTTTTTT. The chain has TRBV7-3 and TRBJ2-2; maybe TRBD1 (6 bases). Trimming cost V 2 bases and J 4 bases, with 8 bases left between them. CDR1 and CDR2 from the germline V gene are SGHTA and FQGTGA. This CDR3 is 14 amino acids long.

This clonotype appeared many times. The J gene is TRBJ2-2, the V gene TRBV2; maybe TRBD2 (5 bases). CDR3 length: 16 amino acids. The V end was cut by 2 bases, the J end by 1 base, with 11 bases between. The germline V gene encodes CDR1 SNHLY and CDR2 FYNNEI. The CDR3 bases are TGTGCCAGCAGTGAAAGGAGGCTCTGGAACACCGGGGAGCTGTTTTTT. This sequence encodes CASSERRLWNTGELFF.

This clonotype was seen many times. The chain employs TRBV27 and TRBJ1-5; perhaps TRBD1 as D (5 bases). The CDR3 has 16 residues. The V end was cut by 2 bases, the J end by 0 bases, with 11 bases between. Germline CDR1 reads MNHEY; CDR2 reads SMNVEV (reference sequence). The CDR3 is CASSLRTPYSNQPQHF. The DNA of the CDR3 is TGTGCCAGCAGTTTAAGGACACCATATAGCAATCAGCCCCAGCATTTT.

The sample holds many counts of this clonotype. The CDR3 loop is CASSTLNSPLHF. Here the CDR3 DNA reads TGTGCCAGCAGTACCCTGAATTCACCCCTCCACTTT. V gene TRBV27 combines with J gene TRBJ1-6; D remains unclear. This CDR3 comprises 12 residues. Germline loops: CDR1 MNHEY, CDR2 SMNVEV (reference sequence). V lost 5 bases and J 7 bases, leaving 6 bases between the germline ends.

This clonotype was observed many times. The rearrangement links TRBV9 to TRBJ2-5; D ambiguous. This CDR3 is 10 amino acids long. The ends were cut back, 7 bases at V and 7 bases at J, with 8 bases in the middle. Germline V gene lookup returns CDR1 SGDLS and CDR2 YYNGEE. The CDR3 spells CASAGVTQYF. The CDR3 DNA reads TGTGCCAGCGCCGGTGTGACCCAGTACTTC.